Presented here are 25 T cell receptor beta chains from one specimen sequenced in a study of OX40 agonist ivuxolimab in advanced cancers. This table comes from immunoSEQ multiplex PCR, and its TCRdb copy is limited to in-frame clones, with some not included. Of around 100,000 clones listed, approximately 89% are singletons. The sequenced sample was CD4+ or CD8+ T cells sorted from blood, obtained in a trial of the OX40 agonist ivuxolimab. These receptors were collected from an adult with an advanced solid tumor such as melanoma, head and neck, liver or kidney cancer.

The rearrangement joins TRBV19 to TRBJ2-2, with D uncertain. Germline-derived CDR1 and CDR2 are LNHDA and SQIVND (reference sequence). This CDR3 is built from 15 residues. V shed 7 bases and J shed 0 bases, with 12 bases lying between them. In DNA form, the CDR3 reads TGTGCCAGTAAGGCGGTTGGGGCGAACACCGGGGAGCTGTTTTTT. It is translated as CASKAVGANTGELFF.

The chain couples TRBV27 to TRBJ1-2, with 11 bases fitting TRBD1. The germline gives CDR1 MNHEY, CDR2 SMNVEV (reference sequence). This CDR3 region has 16 residues. The J segment lost 3 bases and the V segment lost 4 bases, leaving 7 bases of the junction unmatched. The CDR3, as DNA: TGTGCCAGCAGTTCAACCCGGGGACAGGGGGACTATGGCTACACCTTC. It yields the protein CASSSTRGQGDYGYTF.

The rearrangement links TRBV28 to TRBJ2-5; 8 nucleotides agree with TRBD1. This CDR3 spans 15 amino acids. The germline CDR1 and CDR2 sequences are MDHEN and SYDVKM. After removal of 6 bases from V and 1 base from J, the junction contained 7 bases not matched to a gene. The CDR3 region has the DNA TGTGCCAGCAGGATAGCAGGGGGCAGCCAAGAGACCCAGTACTTC. This encodes CASRIAGGSQETQYF.

This rearrangement joins TRBV6-1 to TRBJ1-2; maybe TRBD1 (5 bases). The CDR3 length is 17 residues. The V gene lost 2 bases and the J gene lost 4 bases, with 20 bases spanning the gap. Germline V gene lookup returns CDR1 MNHNS and CDR2 SASEGT. The CDR3 loop is CASSELGQGSALYGYTF. CDR3 bases: TGTGCCAGCAGTGAATTGGGTCAGGGAAGTGCCCTCTATGGCTACACCTTC.

The chain combines TRBV6-5 with TRBJ2-1; D is perhaps TRBD1 or TRBD2 (6 bases each). Trimming pared 5 bases from V and 6 bases from J, leaving 17 bases between. Germline assignment: CDR1 MNHEY and CDR2 SVGAGI. CDR3 length: 15 amino acids. DNA of the CDR3: TGTGCCAGCAGTCCCTGGGGGGCCATCGGCAATGAGCAGTTCTTC. This codes for CASSPWGAIGNEQFF.

The genes are TRBV19 and TRBJ1-2, with 9 positions matching TRBD1. V was clipped by 6 bases and J by 0 bases; unmatched bases: 17. The V gene's germline CDR1 is LNHDA and CDR2 SQIVND (reference sequence). This CDR3 is built from 19 residues. CDR3 DNA sequence: TGTGCCAGTAGGACAACCGGGACAGGGAACGTCGGGGCTAACTATGGCTACACCTTC. Translating gives CASRTTGTGNVGANYGYTF.

The chain uses TRBV7-8 and TRBJ1-3, with a possible D match to TRBD1 (5 bases). The germline gives CDR1 SGHVS, CDR2 FQNEAQ. This CDR3 has 16 residues. The V gene lost 5 bases and the J gene lost 0 bases, with 14 bases spanning the gap. CDR3 nucleotide sequence: TGTGCCAGCAGCCCCCGAGGTACAGGCTCTGGAAACACCATATATTTT. Amino acid sequence: CASSPRGTGSGNTIYF.

V usage is TRBV30 and J usage is TRBJ1-5; D gene unclear. Between the trimmed V and J ends, which lost 4 bases and 4 bases, there was a span of 14 bases. Germline loops: CDR1 GTSNPN, CDR2 SVGIG (reference sequence). The length of the CDR3 is 14 residues. The CDR3 bases are TGTGCCTGGAATGGCGAGGGCAGTAATCAGCCCCAGCATTTT. Amino acid sequence: CAWNGEGSNQPQHF.

J is TRBJ2-7 and V is TRBV28; D not certain. This CDR3 has 16 residues. Trimming took off 0 bases at V and 5 bases at J, with 17 bases between the two ends. The germline CDR1 and CDR2 sequences are MDHEN and SYDVKM. The CDR3 loop is CASSLWPGRHLDEQYF. For the CDR3, the DNA is TGTGCCAGCAGTTTATGGCCGGGCCGCCACCTTGACGAGCAGTACTTC.

J is TRBJ1-2 and V is TRBV6-4; no clear D. Trimming cost V 2 bases and J 8 bases, with 12 bases left between them. This CDR3 has 13 amino acids. The V gene's germline CDR1 is MRHNA and CDR2 SNTAGT. DNA for the CDR3: TGTGCCAGCAGTGACGCCGGGAGAGGGGGCTACACCTTC. Translation gives CASSDAGRGGYTF.

The genes are TRBV7-9 and TRBJ2-5; perhaps TRBD2 as D (5 bases). Trimming pared 5 bases from V and 4 bases from J, leaving 17 bases between. Germline V CDR1 and CDR2: SEHNR, FQNEAQ (reference sequence). The CDR3 is 15 amino acids. CDR3 bases: TGTGCCAGCAGCCTAGGTGGGCGGGCACGAGAGACCCAGTACTTC. This encodes CASSLGGRARETQYF.

The CDR3: CASSFRTGTGIGNTIYF. The CDR3 nucleotides read TGTGCCAGCAGCTTTAGAACCGGGACAGGGATTGGAAACACCATATATTTT. This chain joins TRBV5-6 and TRBJ1-3; TRBD1 aligns across 9 bases. The CDR3 sequence is 17 residues long. Germline CDR1 reads SGHDT; CDR2 reads YYEEEE. V lost 2 bases and J lost 3; bases outside the gene matches: 9.

The chain has TRBV9 and TRBJ2-7; 10 bases map to TRBD1. The CDR3 loop spans 15 amino acids. Germline V gene data show CDR1 as SGDLS and CDR2 as YYNGEE. After removal of 4 bases from V and 3 bases from J, the junction contained 7 bases not matched to a gene. The CDR3 coding sequence is TGTGCCAGCAGCCCCCGGGACAGGGGACTCTACGAGCAGTACTTC. This encodes CASSPRDRGLYEQYF.

V and J are TRBV19 and TRBJ2-3; 11 bases agree with TRBD2. The germline V gene encodes CDR1 LNHDA and CDR2 SQIVND (reference sequence). CDR3 length: 17 amino acids. Trimming cost V 2 bases and J 5 bases; bases outside gene matches: 9. Here the CDR3 DNA reads TGTGCCAGTAGTATAACAGGTAGCGGGGGGGCAGTAGATACGCAGTATTTT. It translates to CASSITGSGGAVDTQYF.

Only a few counts were recorded for this clone. The chain couples TRBV6-1 to TRBJ2-7, with 8 bases fitting TRBD1. The CDR3 is made up of 14 amino acids. The V and J ends lost 0 bases and 7 bases, in that order; junction bases with no gene match: 5. Per the germline V gene, CDR1 is MNHNS and CDR2 is SASEGT. The CDR3 DNA sequence: TGTGCCAGCAGTGAAGCCACAGGGGGTTTGGAGCAGTACTTC. Translating it yields CASSEATGGLEQYF.

The rearrangement joins TRBV7-8 to TRBJ2-5; weak D call: TRBD2 (6 bases). This CDR3 has 16 residues. CDR1 is SGHVS, CDR2 FQNEAQ, per germline. Trimming stripped 1 base from V and 4 bases from J, with 16 bases between. In DNA, the CDR3 is TGTGCCAGCAGCTTAGATGGGGGGTATGGGTTAGAGACCCAGTACTTC. Translating it yields CASSLDGGYGLETQYF.

This clone was recorded only once. The chain combines TRBV5-1 with TRBJ1-1, with 7 bases identical to TRBD1. Germline-derived CDR1 and CDR2 are SGHRS and YFSETQ. The CDR3 consists of 16 residues. With V trimmed by 1 base and J by 2 bases, 8 bases remained unmatched. The CDR3 sequence is CASSLREGALNTEAFF. The CDR3 nucleotides read TGCGCCAGCAGCTTGAGGGAGGGGGCGCTTAACACTGAAGCTTTCTTT.

This chain links TRBV10-3 with TRBJ2-5, with D uncertain. Germline CDR1 ENHRY, CDR2 SYGVKD. Trimming took 3 bases from V and 4 from J, leaving 12 bases between them. The CDR3 runs 14 residues. This CDR3 is CAISEGRIVETQYF. CDR3 sequence (DNA): TGTGCCATCAGTGAAGGAAGGATAGTAGAGACCCAGTACTTC.

The chain is built from TRBV27 and TRBJ1-5; D not certain. The CDR3 spans 15 residues. Per germline, CDR1 MNHEY and CDR2 SMNVEV (reference sequence). V shed 3 bases and J shed 0 bases, with 9 bases lying between them. CDR3 nucleotides: TGTGCCAGCAGTTTGACAAGTTATAGCAATCAGCCCCAGCATTTT. It translates to CASSLTSYSNQPQHF.

The chain couples TRBV30 to TRBJ1-1; 11 nucleotides match TRBD1. CDR3 length: 13 amino acids. V was pared by 8 bases and J by 6 bases, with 8 bases of the junction left unmatched. CDR1 is GTSNPN and CDR2 is SVGIG in the germline V gene (reference sequence). CDR3 amino acids: CATPGQGVAEAFF. CDR3 nucleotide sequence: TGTGCCACGCCGGGACAGGGGGTTGCTGAAGCTTTCTTT.

The rearrangement uses TRBV5-1 and TRBJ1-6; D is unresolved. Germline V gene lookup returns CDR1 SGHRS and CDR2 YFSETQ. Deletions cut 2 bases from V and 9 bases from J, with 12 bases between. The CDR3 length is 14 residues. As DNA, the CDR3 is TGCGCCAGCAGCTTCGACACCGCTGCTTCACCCCTCCACTTT. Encoded protein: CASSFDTAASPLHF.

The V call is TRBV2, the J call TRBJ2-7; TRBD1 or TRBD2 may be the D gene (5 bases each). The CDR3 runs to 12 residues. V lost 10 bases to trimming and J lost 2 bases, with 12 bases between them. The V gene's germline CDR1 is SNHLY and CDR2 FYNNEI. The CDR3 DNA follows: TGTGCCAATCGGGGACCAACCTACGAGCAGTACTTC. It is translated as CANRGPTYEQYF.

The chain has TRBV30 and TRBJ2-7; D is unresolved. CDR3 length: 12 residues. V was shortened by 0 bases and J by 4 bases, with 7 bases between the two germline ends. Germline assignment: CDR1 GTSNPN and CDR2 SVGIG (reference sequence). The CDR3 sequence is CAWSVTTYEQYF. The CDR3 nucleotides are TGTGCCTGGAGTGTAACAACATACGAGCAGTACTTC.

This clone has just a few counts. The chain combines TRBV29-1 with TRBJ2-3, with TRBD2 matching over 9 bases. Germline V gene data show CDR1 as SQVTM and CDR2 as ANQGSEA. The CDR3 runs 15 residues. The V and J ends lost 3 bases and 2 bases, in that order; junction bases with no gene match: 6. The chain's CDR3 is CSVEFSGSITDTQYF. Written as DNA, the CDR3 is TGCAGCGTTGAGTTTAGCGGGAGTATCACAGATACGCAGTATTTT.

There are a few counts of this clone. The chain joins TRBV28 to TRBJ1-2, with 7 positions matching TRBD1. Germline V lookup: CDR1 MDHEN, CDR2 SYDVKM. Trimming took 3 bases from V and 0 from J; bases not matched to a gene: 1. The CDR3 covers 14 residues. CDR3: CASSFGTANYGYTF. CDR3 nucleotide sequence: TGTGCCAGCAGTTTCGGGACAGCTAACTATGGCTACACCTTC.